This TCR beta chain was captured in a study of monozygotic twins with inflammatory bowel disease. CDR3 size: 14 residues. Two rounds of nested PCR, of roughly 17 and 9 cycles, were run on TCRalpha and TCRbeta cDNA. Reanalyzing the 5' RACE reads, TCRdb keeps one entry per CDR3 protein, without DNA. The table lists about 150,000 distinct CDR3 sequences, with more than 0.95% in the top ten. This clonotype was obtained from a human donor with ulcerative colitis or Crohn's disease, or a healthy co-twin of an affected twin (not recorded which). Sequencing input: blood. The rearrangement links TRBV12-3 or TRBV12-4 to TRBJ1-5; TCRdb's D call of TRBD1 is untestable without DNA. CDR3 sequence: CASRVGGGHSAQHF.